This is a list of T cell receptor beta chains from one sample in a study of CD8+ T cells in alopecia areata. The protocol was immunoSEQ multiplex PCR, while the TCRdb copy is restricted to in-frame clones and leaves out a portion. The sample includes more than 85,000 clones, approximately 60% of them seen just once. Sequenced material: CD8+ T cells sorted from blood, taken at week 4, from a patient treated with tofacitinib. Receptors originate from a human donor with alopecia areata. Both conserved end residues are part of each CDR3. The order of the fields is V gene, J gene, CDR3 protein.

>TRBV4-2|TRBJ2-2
CASSQVDNTGELFF
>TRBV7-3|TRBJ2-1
CASSLTGLDYNEQFF
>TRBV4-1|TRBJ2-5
CASSQAERETQYF
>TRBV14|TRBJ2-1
CASSQVSQGYNEQFF
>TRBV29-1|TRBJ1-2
CSVDGWPGYTF
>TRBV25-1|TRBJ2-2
CASTNHAGTGDTGELFF
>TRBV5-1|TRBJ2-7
CASSLGNEQYF
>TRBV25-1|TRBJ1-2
CASSESGVGGYTF
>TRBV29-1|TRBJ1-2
CSVGIRDRGSYGYTF
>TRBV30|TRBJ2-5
CAWSVLPNWSHVETQYF
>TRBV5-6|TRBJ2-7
CASSLAAGTGEGQYF
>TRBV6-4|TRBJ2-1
CASSVTGNNEQFF
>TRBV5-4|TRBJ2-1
CASSLGLDEQFF
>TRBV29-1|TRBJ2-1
CSGLASNEQFF
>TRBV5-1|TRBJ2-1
CASSPQGPHNEQFF
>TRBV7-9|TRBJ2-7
CASSPRTGLKYEQYF
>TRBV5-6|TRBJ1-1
CASSLVGGLMNTEAFF
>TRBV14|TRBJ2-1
CASSQDQGASSKFF
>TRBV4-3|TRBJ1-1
CASSQDLATGNTEAFF
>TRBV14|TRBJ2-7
CASSQWDGYYEQYF
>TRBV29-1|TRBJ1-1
CSVESARGGTEAFF
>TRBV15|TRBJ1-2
CATSRVGWRSYGYTF